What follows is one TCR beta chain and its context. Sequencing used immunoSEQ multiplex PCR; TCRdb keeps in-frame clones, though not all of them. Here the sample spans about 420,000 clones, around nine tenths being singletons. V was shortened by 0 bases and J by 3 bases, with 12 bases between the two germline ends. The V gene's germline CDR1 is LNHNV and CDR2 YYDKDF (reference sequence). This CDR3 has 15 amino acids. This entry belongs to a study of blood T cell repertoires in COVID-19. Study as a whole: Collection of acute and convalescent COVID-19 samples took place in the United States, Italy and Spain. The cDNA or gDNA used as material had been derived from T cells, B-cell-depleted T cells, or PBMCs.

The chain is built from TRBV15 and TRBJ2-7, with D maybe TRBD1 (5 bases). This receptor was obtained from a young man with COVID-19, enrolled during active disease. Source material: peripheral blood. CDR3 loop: CATSRDSGLSYEQYF. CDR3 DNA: TGTGCCACCAGCAGAGACTCAGGGCTGAGCTACGAGCAGTACTTC.